This T cell receptor beta chain was retrieved from a study of CD8 T cells in Susac syndrome (dated by TCRdb to between 2017 and 2020). Describing the broader study: Whether CD8+ T cell activation and differentiation in Susac syndrome was antigen driven was tested using repertoire sequencing. The study compared CD8+ T cell repertoire clonality among about a dozen healthy donors, around 14 Susac syndrome patients and fewer than 19 multiple sclerosis patients.

Summary of the overall study and its limitations: The TCR sequencing and HLA analysis was acknowledged to have included a relatively small number of individuals.

RNA was extracted with the RNeasy kit and 0.5 to 1 ug was reverse transcribed using random hexamers. TCR beta CDR3 regions were amplified with the immunoSEQ multiplex PCR assay covering 54 Vbeta and 13 Jbeta segments. To correct PCR amplification bias, a synthetic template baseline was used for both primer optimization and computational correction. The authors' analysis ran thus. Reads were assigned to V, D and J genes according to IMGT and analyzed in immunoSEQ Analyzer, with only productive sequences retained. To calculate clonality, Shannon entropy was normalized by log2 of the number of productive unique sequences and then subtracted from one. For each patient and control, public and private clones were evaluated within the 100 most prevalent clones. A clone was defined as Susac-specific if it was absent from the healthy and MS cohorts, from 1052 published viral clones and from other ImmuneACCESS disease sequences. Clones were called with MiXCR by TCRdb after fastp trimmed the public reads at Q25, and only in-frame beta chains were retained. Each record represents a unique CDR3 protein, reported with the most common genes and DNA among its rows. None of the V and J calls come from the authors' own analysis; TCRdb made them. A total of about 200,000 distinct CDR3 sequences appear in this sample, around nine tenths of them only once. In total, the top ten clones hold about 0.12% of the sample.

High-throughput TCR beta sequencing profiled peripheral blood CD8+ and CD4+ T cells from healthy donors, Susac syndrome patients and multiple sclerosis patients. The multiple sclerosis controls were treatment-naive patients who had stable or active relapsing-remitting disease and met the revised McDonald criteria. CD8+ TEMRA cells were enriched by FACS, while bulk CD8+ and CD4+ T cells were purified by magnetic negative isolation. Blood was collected in EDTA tubes and processed within 24 hours, with PBMCs isolated through density gradient centrifugation. PBMCs intended for TCR sequencing were frozen in liquid nitrogen and were later thawed in a 37 degrees C water bath. Purity of sorted or isolated CD4+, CD8+ and CD8+ TEMRA cells was at least 90%. A note on this clonotype: The specificity of this receptor is unknown. No clone much larger than this one lies a single base away; base qualities are absent.

Sequencing input: CD8+ T cells from PBMCs. This TCR derives from a human donor with multiple sclerosis.

In nucleotides, the sequence is TGTGCCAGCCAATCGGGGGGGCGGAAGGATGGCTACACCTTC. It is translated as CASQSGGRKDGYTF. The sequence links TRBV9 to TRBJ1-2, and TRBD1 may be the D gene, going by 6 matching bases. Reading from cysteine to phenylalanine, the CDR3 counts 14 amino acids. Only the CDR3 region is kept as DNA, spanning 42 bases read in frame from base 1. CDR1 is given as SGDLS and CDR2 as YYNGEE, both from the germline V gene. The junction carries 19 bases between V and J, which are trimmed by 7 bases and 6 bases respectively.